The text below deals with one T cell receptor (beta chain). Every donor contributed at least one pre-ART and at least two post-ART PBMC samples. J was trimmed by 5 bases and V by 5 bases; bases with no gene match: 7. Per the germline V gene, CDR1 is MNHEY and CDR2 is SMNVEV (reference sequence). The CDR3 is 14 amino acids. This specimen belongs to a study of long-term antiretroviral therapy in people with HIV. Assay version v3.0 of immunoSEQ was used, and it was run at survey level. Repertoires were generated with immunoSEQ multiplex PCR, while TCRdb's copy carries only in-frame clones and drops some. Of 17,000 or so clones detected, 91% appear once; the ten largest clones hold around 10%.

The sample here was unsorted PBMCs, taken 0.3 years after starting antiretroviral therapy. The clonotype comes from a man in his sixties with HIV. The chain combines TRBV27 with TRBJ2-7, with TRBD2 identical over 9 bases. The CDR3 DNA reads as TGTGCCAGCAGTCCCCGTCCTAGCGGGGACGAGCAGTACTTC. This codes for CASSPRPSGDEQYF.